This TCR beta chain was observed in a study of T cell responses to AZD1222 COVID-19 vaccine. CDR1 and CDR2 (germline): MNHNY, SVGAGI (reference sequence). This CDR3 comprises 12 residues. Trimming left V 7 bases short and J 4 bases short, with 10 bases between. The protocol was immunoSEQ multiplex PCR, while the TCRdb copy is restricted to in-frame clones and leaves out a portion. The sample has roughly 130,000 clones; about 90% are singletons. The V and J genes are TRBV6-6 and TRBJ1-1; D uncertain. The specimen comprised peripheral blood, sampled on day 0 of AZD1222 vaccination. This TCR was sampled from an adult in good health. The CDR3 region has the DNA TGTGCCAGCACCACTAGGAGCACTGAAGCTTTCTTT. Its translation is CASTTRSTEAFF.